Reported below is one T cell receptor (beta chain). These data originate in a study of shared clonotypes between healthy human individuals. CDR3 size: 13 residues. Per the germline V gene, CDR1 is SQVTM and CDR2 is ANQGSEA. V lost 2 bases and J lost 7, with 14 bases in between. Libraries were prepared by immunoSEQ multiplex PCR; TCRdb keeps only in-frame clonotypes and omits some of them. Of some 980,000 clones detected, over 60% appear once; the ten largest clones hold roughly 1.5%. This receptor was obtained from a man aged 18 to 29 in good health. The chain has TRBV29-1 and TRBJ1-2; no clear D. Sequenced: memory CD4+ T cells sorted from blood. The subset here: CD45RA-negative fraction. CDR3 sequence (DNA): TGCAGCGTTGAAAACCCCCCTGAAGGTGGCTACACCTTC. Amino acid sequence: CSVENPPEGGYTF.